This T cell receptor (beta chain) appears in the sequencing data of a study of blood T cell repertoires in COVID-19. CDR3 size: 12 residues. In germline, CDR1 is ENHRY, CDR2 SYGVKD. V gave up 10 bases and J gave up 8 bases; unmatched junction bases: 9. Libraries were prepared by immunoSEQ multiplex PCR; TCRdb keeps only in-frame clonotypes and omits some of them. Here the sample spans about 190,000 clones, 70% to 90% being singletons. Specimen: peripheral blood. The receptor comes from a woman aged 70-85 years with active or convalescent COVID-19. The gene calls are TRBV10-3 and TRBJ2-3; 7 nucleotides match TRBD2. Written as DNA, the CDR3 is TGTGCCACACGGGGGGTTTCAGGTACGCAGTATTTT. This translates into CATRGVSGTQYF.